The present entry profiles one T cell receptor (beta chain) with its context. Its antigen is currently unknown. At one of its ends the junction is not consistent with the germline gene, which may arise from a read error. RNA was extracted from bulk tissue without any cell sorting. Distant lung tissue was collected more than 3 cm away from the tumor edge. TCRbeta libraries were built with three rounds of nested PCR, modified from ARM-PCR. TCRdb passed the multiplex PCR reads through MiXCR, listing each CDR3 protein once. The table shows 100,000 or so distinct CDR3 sequences, with less than 75% occurring only once. This CDR3 contains 13 residues. Germline-derived CDR1 and CDR2 are MNHEY and SVGEGT. The data derive from a study of tumor and adjacent non-tumor tissue in lung cancer. Overall study results and limits: Higher tumor TCR diversity was associated with shorter survival. In normal lung, the top 100 clones were significantly more dominant than in tumor. Compared with tumor, normal lung showed significantly lower TCR diversity.

This clonotype was obtained from a man aged 30 to 39 with non-small cell lung cancer. Sequenced input: distant non-tumor lung tissue. The rearrangement joins TRBV6-2 or TRBV6-3 to TRBJ2-7; D uncertain. The CDR3 DNA sequence: TGTGCCAGCAGTTACGGGTCGCACTACGAGCAACACTTC. It specifies CASSYGSHYEQHF.